The 27 T cell receptor beta chains below were found in one sample sequenced in a study of CD8 T cells in ankylosing spondylitis. TCRdb itself ran the 5' RACE reads through MiXCR, one entry per CDR3 protein. The table shows roughly 100,000 distinct CDR3 sequences, with under 30% occurring only once. The sample was synovial fluid, either unsorted or a sorted T cell fraction (not recorded which). The receptors were gathered from a male donor with ankylosing spondylitis.

The chain employs TRBV28 and TRBJ2-2, with TRBD1 matching over 8 bases. The CDR3 has 19 residues. Germline-derived CDR1 and CDR2 are MDHEN and SYDVKM. With V trimmed by 3 bases and J by 7 bases, 19 bases remained unmatched. CDR3 loop: CASSLSDRGPGGVFGELFF. DNA of the CDR3: TGTGCCAGCAGTTTGTCTGACAGGGGCCCAGGGGGAGTCTTCGGGGAGCTGTTTTTT.

This clonotype was observed a few times. J is TRBJ2-5 and V is TRBV19; possibly TRBD2 for D (6 bases). This CDR3 is built from 14 residues. Germline lookup yields CDR1 LNHDA and CDR2 SQIVND (reference sequence). V was shortened by 7 bases and J by 0 bases, with 12 bases between the two germline ends. For the CDR3, the DNA is TGTGCCAGTAATCCCGGGGGTTACCAAGAGACCCAGTACTTC. Protein sequence: CASNPGGYQETQYF.

The sample holds a few counts of this clonotype. J is TRBJ2-6 and V is TRBV29-1; D call uncertain. The CDR3 is made up of 13 amino acids. Trimming removed 6 bases from V and 0 bases from J, with 6 bases in between. Germline V gives CDR1 SQVTM, CDR2 ANQGSEA. This CDR3 reads CSVSSSGANVLTF. In nucleotides, the CDR3 is TGCAGCGTGAGTAGCTCTGGGGCCAACGTCCTGACTTTC.

This chain uses TRBV11-2 with TRBJ1-2; TRBD1 is a possible D gene (6 bases). The V end was cut by 4 bases, the J end by 3 bases, with 18 bases between. Looked up from germline, CDR1 is SGHAT and CDR2 is FQNNGV. This CDR3 comprises 16 residues. The CDR3: CASSSGEVVGDYGYTF. The DNA for the CDR3 is TGTGCCAGCAGCTCAGGGGAGGTCGTAGGGGACTATGGCTACACCTTC. Filled out from reference TRBV11-2 and TRBJ1-2, the complete variable domain reads EAGVAQSPRYKIIEKRQSVAFWCNPISGHATLYWYQQILGQGPKLLIQFQNNGVVDDSQLPKDRFSAERLKGVDSTLKIQPAKLEDSAVYLCASSSGEVVGDYGYTFGSGTRLTVV.

V usage is TRBV5-5 and J usage is TRBJ2-1, with a weak D call TRBD1 (5 bases). CDR1 is SGHKS and CDR2 is YYEKEE in the germline V gene (reference sequence). The V end lost 0 bases, the J end lost 0 bases, and 13 bases lay between the germline ends. This CDR3 has 17 amino acids. The CDR3 loop reads CASSLVGAWSSYNEQFF. The CDR3 region has the DNA TGTGCCAGCAGCTTGGTTGGGGCTTGGAGCTCCTACAATGAGCAGTTCTTC. Full variable domain (outside the CDR3, taken from reference TRBV5-5 and TRBJ2-1): DAGVTQSPTHLIKTRGQQVTLRCSPISGHKSVSWYQQVLGQGPQFIFQYYEKEERGRGNFPDRFSARQFPNYSSELNVNALLLGDSALYLCASSLVGAWSSYNEQFFGPGTRLTVL.

This clonotype was observed a few times. The chain links TRBV5-1 to TRBJ2-1, with D possibly being TRBD2 (5 bases). CDR3 length: 11 amino acids. Germline V lookup: CDR1 SGHRS, CDR2 YFSETQ. V was pared by 8 bases and J by 5 bases, with 8 bases between. Here the CDR3 DNA reads TGCGCCAGTGGGCGGGACAATGAGCAGTTCTTC. Protein sequence: CASGRDNEQFF.

The chain recombines TRBV12-3 or TRBV12-4 with TRBJ1-1; D is unresolved. Between the trimmed V and J ends, which lost 5 bases and 0 bases, there was a span of 13 bases. The CDR3 sequence is 15 residues long. CDR3 DNA sequence: TGTGCCAGCAGTCGAACAGCTATTATGAACACTGAAGCTTTCTTT. This translates into CASSRTAIMNTEAFF.

This chain links TRBV7-2 with TRBJ2-1; D gene unclear. Germline CDR1 reads SGHTA; CDR2 reads FQGNSA. The CDR3 runs 15 residues. With 1 base removed from V and 4 bases from J, the gap between germline ends came to 11 bases. The CDR3 sequence is CASSLEGLLYNEQFF. CDR3 nucleotides: TGTGCCAGCAGCTTAGAAGGTCTTCTTTACAATGAGCAGTTCTTC.

This clonotype appeared a few times. This chain joins TRBV24-1 and TRBJ1-1, with 8 positions matching TRBD1. This CDR3 spans 13 amino acids. CDR1 is KGHDR, CDR2 SFDVKD, per germline. Trimming cost V 7 bases and J 5 bases; bases outside gene matches: 5. Here the CDR3 reads CATRLTGGTEAFF. CDR3 in DNA: TGTGCCACCAGGTTAACAGGGGGGACTGAAGCTTTCTTT.

This chain joins TRBV20-1 and TRBJ2-2; 10 bases map to TRBD2. The CDR3 loop spans 15 amino acids. In germline, CDR1 is DFQATT, CDR2 SNEGSKA (reference sequence). J lost 3 bases, V lost 0 bases, and 1 base had no gene match. CDR3 residues: CSARDLAGDTGELFF. The DNA for the CDR3 is TGCAGTGCTAGAGATCTAGCGGGGGACACCGGGGAGCTGTTTTTT.

The gene calls are TRBV19 and TRBJ1-1, with unresolved D. CDR3 length: 17 residues. Germline CDR1 reads LNHDA; CDR2 reads SQIVND (reference sequence). Trimming took 4 bases from V and 4 from J, leaving 22 bases between them. The CDR3 sequence is CASSNPRISLSGTEAFF. The CDR3 coding sequence is TGTGCCAGTAGTAACCCCCGCATCTCTCTCTCGGGCACTGAAGCTTTCTTT.

The chain links TRBV20-1 to TRBJ1-2, with 7 bases matching TRBD1. The V gene end was trimmed by 3 bases and the J gene end by 8 bases; junction bases not matched to a gene: 6. CDR3 length: 12 residues. Germline assignment: CDR1 DFQATT and CDR2 SNEGSKA (reference sequence). This chain's CDR3 is CSASKGAIGYTF. The CDR3 coding sequence is TGCAGTGCTAGCAAGGGGGCCATAGGCTACACCTTC.

This sequence joins TRBV28 and TRBJ2-5, with 12 positions matching TRBD2. The V and J ends lost 6 bases and 2 bases, in that order; junction bases with no gene match: 13. The germline CDR1 and CDR2 sequences are MDHEN and SYDVKM. The CDR3 sequence is 18 residues long. CDR3 region: CASSLGSLAGGWQETQYF. CDR3 in DNA: TGTGCCAGCAGCCTCGGCTCCCTAGCGGGAGGGTGGCAAGAGACCCAGTACTTC.

This clonotype showed up just a few times. The chain is built from TRBV20-1 and TRBJ2-1, with TRBD2 matching over 9 bases. Germline CDR1 DFQATT, CDR2 SNEGSKA (reference sequence). V shed 5 bases and J 4 bases; nucleotides not matched to a gene: 6. The CDR3 covers 14 residues. The CDR3 protein is CSAGGGLAYNEQFF. CDR3 DNA: TGCAGTGCTGGGGGGGGACTAGCTTACAATGAGCAGTTCTTC.

The J gene is TRBJ2-3, the V gene TRBV6-1; TRBD2 matches at 10 bases. Germline V gives CDR1 MNHNS, CDR2 SASEGT. Trimming at V came to 4 bases and at J to 4 bases, leaving 11 bases not matched to a gene. CDR3 length equals 17 residues. CDR3 residues: CASSGSRTSGAADTQYF. The CDR3 bases are TGTGCCAGCAGTGGATCGCGGACTAGCGGAGCTGCAGATACGCAGTATTTT.

The rearrangement links TRBV6-1 to TRBJ2-3, with 7 bases lining up with TRBD1. This CDR3 comprises 18 residues. With 5 bases clipped from V and 3 bases from J, the junction kept 17 bases outside the gene matches. CDR1 and CDR2 (germline): MNHNS, SASEGT. CDR3 DNA: TGTGCCAGCAGTCTCAGGGGGACCCAAATTAAACCGACAGATACGCAGTATTTT. Its protein is CASSLRGTQIKPTDTQYF.

This clonotype has a single count. The gene calls are TRBV24-1 and TRBJ2-7; the D is unclear. This CDR3 has 13 residues. Per the germline V gene, CDR1 is KGHDR and CDR2 is SFDVKD. V was clipped by 5 bases and J by 3 bases, with 10 bases between them. The CDR3 nucleotides read TGTGCCACCAGTGGTGACCTTATCTACGAGCAGTACTTC. This codes for CATSGDLIYEQYF.

This clonotype was detected only a few times. This may be a read error, as it is one base from a much larger clone. The V and J genes are TRBV7-2 and TRBJ2-3, with unresolved D. V lost 5 bases and J lost 2, with 5 bases in between. Germline V gene data show CDR1 as SGHTA and CDR2 as FQGNSA. The CDR3 length is 12 residues. CDR3 coding DNA: TGTGCCAGCAGCCGTTACACAGATACGCAGTATTTT. Amino acids: CASSRYTDTQYF.

A few counts support this clonotype. The chain has TRBV10-3 and TRBJ1-2; 10 nucleotides line up with TRBD1. J was trimmed by 8 bases and V by 6 bases; bases with no gene match: 18. The CDR3 extends over 17 amino acids. Germline V gives CDR1 ENHRY, CDR2 SYGVKD. CDR3 bases: TGTGCCATCAGGGCCCGGGACAGGGGATTCGGCCAGTCGGGCTACACCTTC. As protein: CAIRARDRGFGQSGYTF.

This clonotype was recorded many times. The chain recombines TRBV9 with TRBJ1-1; the match to TRBD1 covers 8 bases. Trimming cost V 7 bases and J 0 bases; bases outside gene matches: 2. The CDR3 sequence is 13 residues long. The V gene's germline CDR1 is SGDLS and CDR2 YYNGEE. CDR3 loop: CASDRGVNTEAFF. The CDR3 DNA reads as TGTGCCAGCGACAGGGGTGTGAACACTGAAGCTTTCTTT.

This clonotype was seen only a few times. The genes are TRBV5-1 and TRBJ2-5; D assignment may be TRBD1 or TRBD2 (5 bases each). This CDR3 has 14 residues. Germline CDR1 reads SGHRS; CDR2 reads YFSETQ. The V end lost 0 bases, the J end lost 5 bases, and 11 bases lay between the germline ends. The CDR3 nucleotides are TGCGCCAGCAGCTTGGCAGGGAGCGGCGAGACCCAGTACTTC. It yields the protein CASSLAGSGETQYF.

This chain joins TRBV11-1 and TRBJ2-1, with D perhaps being TRBD1 or TRBD2 (7 bases each). There are 15 residues in the CDR3. Trimming took off 6 bases at V and 8 bases at J, with 20 bases between the two ends. The germline V gene has CDR1 SGHAT and CDR2 FQDESV (reference sequence). The CDR3 reads CASSTQGGGADEQFF. CDR3 coding DNA: TGTGCCAGCAGTACCCAGGGAGGGGGCGCGGATGAGCAGTTCTTC. Variable domain in full (rest from reference TRBV11-1 and TRBJ2-1): EAEVAQSPRYKITEKSQAVAFWCDPISGHATLYWYRQILGQGPELLVQFQDESVVDDSQLPKDRFSAERLKGVDSTLKIQPAELGDSAMYLCASSTQGGGADEQFFGPGTRLTVL.

In this sample, this clonotype turned up a few times. V usage is TRBV9 and J usage is TRBJ2-1, with D possibly being TRBD2 (6 bases). Deletions cut 4 bases from V and 0 bases from J, with 14 bases between. Germline V gives CDR1 SGDLS, CDR2 YYNGEE. The CDR3 sequence is 16 residues long. CDR3 DNA: TGTGCCAGCAGCCTTACGGGACTTCGCTCCTACAATGAGCAGTTCTTC. Protein: CASSLTGLRSYNEQFF.

In this sample, this clonotype turned up a few times. The chain couples TRBV6-2 or TRBV6-3 to TRBJ2-7, with TRBD2 matching over 11 bases. V gave up 0 bases and J gave up 0 bases; unmatched junction bases: 4. From germline, CDR1 is MNHEY and CDR2 SVGEGT. This CDR3 contains 17 residues. CDR3 bases: TGTGCCAGCAGTTACTCGACTAGCGGGGTGAGCTCCTACGAGCAGTACGTC. Protein product: CASSYSTSGVSSYEQYV.

In this sample, this clonotype turned up a few times. The V and J genes are TRBV29-1 and TRBJ2-1; D is undetermined. This CDR3 is 10 amino acids long. Trimming cost V 5 bases and J 8 bases, with 7 bases left between them. Germline CDR1 and CDR2: SQVTM and ANQGSEA. CDR3 protein: CSVRIYEQFF. The CDR3 bases are TGCAGCGTTAGAATCTATGAGCAGTTCTTC.

This rearrangement joins TRBV10-3 to TRBJ2-2, with 8 bases matching TRBD1. This CDR3 comprises 16 residues. V was pared by 4 bases and J by 4 bases, with 8 bases of the junction left unmatched. CDR1 and CDR2 (germline): ENHRY, SYGVKD. Written as DNA, the CDR3 is TGTGCCATCAGTGTCGCAGGGGGCTTGGGCACCGGGGAGCTGTTTTTT. Translation: CAISVAGGLGTGELFF.

This clonotype occurred many times. The gene calls are TRBV12-3 or TRBV12-4 and TRBJ2-3; TRBD2 matches 11 bases. The CDR3 length is 14 residues. V shed 6 bases, J shed 2 bases, and the junction held 1 base outside the gene matches. The CDR3 region is CASRLAGDTDTQYF. DNA of the CDR3: TGTGCCAGCAGACTAGCGGGGGACACAGATACGCAGTATTTT.